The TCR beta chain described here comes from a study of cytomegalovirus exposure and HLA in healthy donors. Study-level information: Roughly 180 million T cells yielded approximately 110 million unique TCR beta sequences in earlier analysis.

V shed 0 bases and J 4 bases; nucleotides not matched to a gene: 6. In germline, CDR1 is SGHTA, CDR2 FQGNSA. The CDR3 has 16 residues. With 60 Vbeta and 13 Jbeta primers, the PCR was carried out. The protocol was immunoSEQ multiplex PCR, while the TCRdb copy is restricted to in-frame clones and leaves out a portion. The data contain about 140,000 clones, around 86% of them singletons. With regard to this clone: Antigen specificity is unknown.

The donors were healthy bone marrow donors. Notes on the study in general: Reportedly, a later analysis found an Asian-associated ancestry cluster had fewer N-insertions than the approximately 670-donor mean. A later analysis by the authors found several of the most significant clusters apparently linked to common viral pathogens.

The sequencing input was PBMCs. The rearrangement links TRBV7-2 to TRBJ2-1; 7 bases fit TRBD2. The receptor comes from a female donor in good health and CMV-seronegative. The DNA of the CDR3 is TGTGCCAGCAGCTTAGCGGCGGGAGCTGGTTACAATGAGCAGTTCTTC. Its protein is CASSLAAGAGYNEQFF.